The 4 T cell receptor beta chains below come from one sample, sequenced in a study of response to subunit inactivated influenza vaccine. TCRdb analysed the RT-PCR reads with MiXCR anew, one entry per CDR3 protein. The sample yields around 480,000 distinct CDR3 sequences, more than 15% seen once. This sample comprised CD4+ T cells sorted from PBMCs, obtained 23 to 25 months after vaccination. The receptors come from a man between 50 and 69 years old who received an inactivated influenza vaccine.

This clonotype was counted only a few times. The rearrangement uses TRBV5-6 and TRBJ1-5; 7 nucleotides line up with TRBD1. Unmatched junction bases numbered 8, after V lost 5 bases and J lost 6 bases. Germline V gene data show CDR1 as SGHDT and CDR2 as YYEEEE. CDR3 size: 14 residues. CDR3 amino acids: CASRLWGDSQPQHF. CDR3 DNA sequence: TGTGCCAGCAGGTTGTGGGGGGACAGTCAGCCCCAGCATTTT.

The gene calls are TRBV9 and TRBJ2-2; 11 bases align to TRBD2. The V and J ends lost 0 bases and 7 bases, in that order; junction bases with no gene match: 8. The V gene's germline CDR1 is SGDLS and CDR2 YYNGEE. The CDR3 is 17 amino acids. The CDR3 bases are TGTGCCAGCAGCGTAGCGGTGGGGACTAGCGGCATCGGGGAGCTGTTTTTT. Protein sequence: CASSVAVGTSGIGELFF.

The chain links TRBV20-1 to TRBJ2-7, with D possibly TRBD1 on 6 matching bases. The CDR3 consists of 14 residues. Germline CDR1 is DFQATT and CDR2 is SNEGSKA (reference sequence). The V end lost 6 bases, the J end lost 3 bases, and 18 bases lay between the germline ends. For the CDR3, the DNA is TGCAGTGCAGTACGGGGACATGGCGTCTACGAGCAGTACTTC. It translates to CSAVRGHGVYEQYF.

This clonotype appeared a few times. The chain uses TRBV12-3 or TRBV12-4 and TRBJ1-1, with D uncertain. V dropped 7 bases and J dropped 5 bases, with 14 bases sitting between them. The CDR3 sequence is 13 residues long. CDR3 sequence (DNA): TGTGCCAGCAACCCTCGGTCGAGGACTGAAGCTTTCTTT. This sequence encodes CASNPRSRTEAFF.